This passage covers 5 T cell receptor beta chains from one sample sequenced in a study of shared clonotypes between healthy human individuals. Assay: immunoSEQ multiplex PCR; the TCRdb copy retains only in-frame clones and omits some. The sample carries 1.5 million to 2.5 million clones, 85% to 95% recorded once. The naive CD8 subset, CD45RO-negative cells positively selected for CCR7, excluded terminally differentiated effector memory CD45RA+ cells. The specimen was naive CD8+ T cells sorted from blood. These receptors were taken from a man aged 18-30 years in good health.

The chain employs TRBV14 and TRBJ2-7; TRBD2 matches 10 bases. Per the germline V gene, CDR1 is SGHDN and CDR2 is FVKESK. V gave up 4 bases and J gave up 3 bases; unmatched junction bases: 9. This CDR3 region has 16 residues. CDR3 DNA: TGTGCCAGCAGCCCTAAAGGACTAGCGGACTACTACGAGCAGTACTTC. The encoded protein is CASSPKGLADYYEQYF.

The rearrangement uses TRBV19 and TRBJ2-3; D call uncertain. Germline lookup yields CDR1 LNHDA and CDR2 SQIVND (reference sequence). Trimming shortened V by 8 bases and J by 4 bases, and 13 bases separated the two germline ends. The CDR3 sequence is 13 residues long. CDR3 sequence: CASRQENADTQYF. In nucleotides, the CDR3 is TGTGCCAGTCGCCAGGAGAACGCAGATACGCAGTATTTT.

This chain connects TRBV5-6 to TRBJ1-6, with no clear D. V lost 2 bases and J lost 0, with 9 bases in between. The CDR3 is 16 residues long. From germline, CDR1 is SGHDT and CDR2 YYEEEE. CDR3 sequence (DNA): TGTGCCAGCAGCTTAACGGAAAGCTCCTATAATTCACCCCTCCACTTT. It specifies CASSLTESSYNSPLHF.

The chain uses TRBV29-1 and TRBJ1-2, with 12 bases identical to TRBD1. The CDR3 is made up of 15 amino acids. The ends lost 4 bases at V and 8 bases at J; junction bases unmatched: 11. Germline V gives CDR1 SQVTM, CDR2 ANQGSEA. DNA of the CDR3: TGCAGCGTTGTTCAGCGGGACAGGGGGCTGGGAGGCTACACCTTC. Protein product: CSVVQRDRGLGGYTF.

The V and J genes are TRBV15 and TRBJ2-6, with 8 bases fitting TRBD1. V lost 5 bases and J lost 0; bases outside the gene matches: 9. The germline V gene encodes CDR1 LNHNV and CDR2 YYDKDF (reference sequence). The CDR3 is made up of 18 amino acids. CDR3 sequence reads: CATSGGTGAFSGANVLTF. The CDR3 DNA follows: TGTGCCACCAGCGGCGGGACAGGAGCCTTCTCTGGGGCCAACGTCCTGACTTTC.